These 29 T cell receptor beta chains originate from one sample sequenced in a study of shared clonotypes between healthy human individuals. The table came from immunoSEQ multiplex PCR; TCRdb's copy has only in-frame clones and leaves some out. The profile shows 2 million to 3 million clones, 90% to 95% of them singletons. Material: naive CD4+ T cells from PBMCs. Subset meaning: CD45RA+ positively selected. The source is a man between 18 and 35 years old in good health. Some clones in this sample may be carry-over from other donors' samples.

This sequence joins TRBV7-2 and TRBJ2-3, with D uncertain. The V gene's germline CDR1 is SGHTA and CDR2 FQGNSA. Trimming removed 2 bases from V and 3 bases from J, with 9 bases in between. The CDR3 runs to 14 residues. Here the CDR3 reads CASSLNFMTDTQYF. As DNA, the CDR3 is TGTGCCAGCAGCTTAAACTTTATGACAGATACGCAGTATTTT.

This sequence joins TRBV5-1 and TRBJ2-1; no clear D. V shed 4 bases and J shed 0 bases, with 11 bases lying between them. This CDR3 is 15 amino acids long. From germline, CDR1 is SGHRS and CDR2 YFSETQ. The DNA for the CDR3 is TGCGCCAGCAGCCGGGTTCCGGGCTCCTACAATGAGCAGTTCTTC. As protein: CASSRVPGSYNEQFF.

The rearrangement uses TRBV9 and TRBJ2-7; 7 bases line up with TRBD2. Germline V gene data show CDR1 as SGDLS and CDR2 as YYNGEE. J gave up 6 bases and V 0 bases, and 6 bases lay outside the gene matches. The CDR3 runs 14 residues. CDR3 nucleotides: TGTGCCAGCAGCGTAGGCCTGACTAGCCCCGAGCAGTACTTC. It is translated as CASSVGLTSPEQYF.

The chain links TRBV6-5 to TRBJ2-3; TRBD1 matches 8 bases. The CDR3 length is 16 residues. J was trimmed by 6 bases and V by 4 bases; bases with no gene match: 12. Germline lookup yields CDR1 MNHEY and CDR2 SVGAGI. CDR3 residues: CASSSIGQGRRDTQYF. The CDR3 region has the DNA TGTGCCAGCAGTTCTATTGGACAGGGTCGGAGGGATACGCAGTATTTT.

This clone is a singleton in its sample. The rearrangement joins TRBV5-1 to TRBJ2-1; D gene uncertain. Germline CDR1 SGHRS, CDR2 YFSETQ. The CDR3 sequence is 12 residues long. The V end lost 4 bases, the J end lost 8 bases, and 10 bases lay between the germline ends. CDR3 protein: CASSLPFYEQFF. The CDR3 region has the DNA TGCGCCAGCAGCCTGCCGTTCTATGAGCAGTTCTTC.

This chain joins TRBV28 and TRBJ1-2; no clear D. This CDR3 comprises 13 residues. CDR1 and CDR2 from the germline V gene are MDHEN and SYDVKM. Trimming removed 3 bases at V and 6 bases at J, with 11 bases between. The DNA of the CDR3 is TGTGCCAGCAGTTTCTCCCCCGAGGATGGCTACACCTTC. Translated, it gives CASSFSPEDGYTF.

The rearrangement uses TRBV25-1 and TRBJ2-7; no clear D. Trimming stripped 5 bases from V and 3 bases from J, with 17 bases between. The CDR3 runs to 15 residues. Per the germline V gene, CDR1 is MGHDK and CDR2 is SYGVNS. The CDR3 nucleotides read TGTGCCAGCAGTCCTTCCCCTAGAGAGGACTACGAGCAGTACTTC. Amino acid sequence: CASSPSPREDYEQYF.

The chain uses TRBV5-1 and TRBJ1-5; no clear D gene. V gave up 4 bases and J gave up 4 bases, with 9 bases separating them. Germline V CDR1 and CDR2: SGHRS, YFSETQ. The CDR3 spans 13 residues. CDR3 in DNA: TGCGCCAGCAGCCCCCGGGGAAATCAGCCCCAGCATTTT. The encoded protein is CASSPRGNQPQHF.

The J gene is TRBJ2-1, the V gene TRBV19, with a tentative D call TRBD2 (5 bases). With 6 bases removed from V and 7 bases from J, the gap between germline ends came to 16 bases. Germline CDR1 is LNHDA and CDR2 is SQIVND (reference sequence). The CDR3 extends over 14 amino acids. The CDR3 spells CASRKTGLANEQFF. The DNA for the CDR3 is TGTGCCAGTAGAAAAACGGGATTAGCGAATGAGCAGTTCTTC. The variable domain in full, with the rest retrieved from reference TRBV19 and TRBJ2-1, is DGGITQSPKYLFRKEGQNVTLSCEQNLNHDAMYWYRQDPGQGLRLIYYSQIVNDFQKGDIAEGYSVSREKKESFPLTVTSAQKNPTAFYLCASRKTGLANEQFFGPGTRLTVL.

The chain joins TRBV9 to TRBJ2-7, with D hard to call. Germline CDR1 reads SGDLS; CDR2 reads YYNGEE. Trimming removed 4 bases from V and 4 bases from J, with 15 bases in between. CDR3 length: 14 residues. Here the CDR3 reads CASSQSSSPYEQYF. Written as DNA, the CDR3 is TGTGCCAGCAGCCAGTCTTCCTCTCCGTACGAGCAGTACTTC.

CDR3 protein: CASSLAHPGYSGNTIYF. The CDR3 DNA reads TGTGCCAGCAGCTTAGCGCATCCAGGGTATAGCGGAAACACCATATATTTT. The chain couples TRBV7-9 to TRBJ1-3; perhaps TRBD1 as D (5 bases). V shed 0 bases and J shed 4 bases, with 16 bases lying between them. CDR1 is SEHNR and CDR2 is FQNEAQ in the germline V gene (reference sequence). CDR3 length: 17 residues.

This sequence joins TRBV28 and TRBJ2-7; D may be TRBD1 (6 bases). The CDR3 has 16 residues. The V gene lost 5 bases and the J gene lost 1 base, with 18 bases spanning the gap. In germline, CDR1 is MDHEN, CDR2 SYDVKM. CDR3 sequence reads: CASSANRASGSYEQYF. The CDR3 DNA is TGTGCCAGCAGTGCCAACAGGGCTTCGGGGTCCTACGAGCAGTACTTC.

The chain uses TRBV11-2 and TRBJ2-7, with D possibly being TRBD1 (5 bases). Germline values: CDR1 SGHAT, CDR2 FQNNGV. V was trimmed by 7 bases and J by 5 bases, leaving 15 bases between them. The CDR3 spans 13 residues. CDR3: CASTPTGNNEQYF. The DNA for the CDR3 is TGTGCCAGCACCCCCACAGGTAACAACGAGCAGTACTTC.

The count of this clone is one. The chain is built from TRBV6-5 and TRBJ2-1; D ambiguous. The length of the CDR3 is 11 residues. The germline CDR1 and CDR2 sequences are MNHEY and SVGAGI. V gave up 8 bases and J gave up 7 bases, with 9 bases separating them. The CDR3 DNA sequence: TGTGCCAGCCTTTCCCGGAATGAGCAGTTCTTC. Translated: CASLSRNEQFF.

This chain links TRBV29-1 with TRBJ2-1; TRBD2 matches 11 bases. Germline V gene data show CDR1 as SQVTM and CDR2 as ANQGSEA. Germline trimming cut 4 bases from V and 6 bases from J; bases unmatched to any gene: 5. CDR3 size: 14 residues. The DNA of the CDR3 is TGCAGCGTTGGGTTCCTAGCGGGAGGCAATGAGCAGTTCTTC. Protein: CSVGFLAGGNEQFF.

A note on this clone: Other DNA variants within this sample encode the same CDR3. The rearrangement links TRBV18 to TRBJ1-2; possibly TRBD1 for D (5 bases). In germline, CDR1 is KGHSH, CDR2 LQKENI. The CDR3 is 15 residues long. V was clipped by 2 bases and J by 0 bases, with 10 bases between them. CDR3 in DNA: TGTGCCAGCTCACCAGGGACGGGATCTAACTATGGCTACACCTTC. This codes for CASSPGTGSNYGYTF.

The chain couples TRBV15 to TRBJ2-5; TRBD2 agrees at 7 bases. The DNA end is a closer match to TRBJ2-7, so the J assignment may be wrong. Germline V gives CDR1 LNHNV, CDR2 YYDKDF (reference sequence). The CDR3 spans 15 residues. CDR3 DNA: TGTGCCACCAGCAGAGATACGGGAGGAGGCTACGAGCAGTACTTC. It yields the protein CATSRDTGGGYEQYF.

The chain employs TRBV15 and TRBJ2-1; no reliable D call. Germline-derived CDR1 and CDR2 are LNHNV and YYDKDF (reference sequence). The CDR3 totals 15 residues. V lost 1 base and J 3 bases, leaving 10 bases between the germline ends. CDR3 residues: CATSRVQGDYNEQFF. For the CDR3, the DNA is TGTGCCACCAGCAGAGTTCAAGGAGACTACAATGAGCAGTTCTTC.

The CDR3 bases are TGCGCCAGCAGCTCCCGATCGGAACAGGGAGTTGTCTACGAGCAGTACTTC. Translation: CASSSRSEQGVVYEQYF. The J gene is TRBJ2-7, the V gene TRBV5-1, with D maybe TRBD1 (6 bases). CDR3 length: 17 amino acids. Trimming pared 3 bases from V and 3 bases from J, leaving 22 bases between. Germline loops: CDR1 SGHRS, CDR2 YFSETQ.

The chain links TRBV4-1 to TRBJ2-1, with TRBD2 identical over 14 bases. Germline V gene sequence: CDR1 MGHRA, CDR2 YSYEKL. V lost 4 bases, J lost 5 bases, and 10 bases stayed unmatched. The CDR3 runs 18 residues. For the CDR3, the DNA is TGCGCCAGCAGCCCTCAAAGAGGACTAGCGGGAGGAGACAATGAGCAGTTCTTC. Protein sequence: CASSPQRGLAGGDNEQFF.

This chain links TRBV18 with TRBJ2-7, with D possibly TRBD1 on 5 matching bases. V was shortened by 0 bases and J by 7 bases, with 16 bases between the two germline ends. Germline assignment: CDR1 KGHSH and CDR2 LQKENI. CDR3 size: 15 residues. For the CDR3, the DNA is TGTGCCAGCTCACCACCTCAGGGTCCTGAAGGAGAGCAGTACTTC. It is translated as CASSPPQGPEGEQYF. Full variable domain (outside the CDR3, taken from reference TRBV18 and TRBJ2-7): NAGVMQNPRHLVRRRGQEARLRCSPMKGHSHVYWYRQLPEEGLKFMVYLQKENIIDESGMPKERFSAEFPKEGPSILRIQQVVRGDSAAYFCASSPPQGPEGEQYFGPGTRLTVT.

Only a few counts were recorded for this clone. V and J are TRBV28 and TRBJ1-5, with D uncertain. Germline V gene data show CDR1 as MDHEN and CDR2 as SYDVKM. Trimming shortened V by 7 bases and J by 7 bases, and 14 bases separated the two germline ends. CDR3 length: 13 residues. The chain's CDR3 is CASTLKGKQPQHF. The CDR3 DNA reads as TGTGCCAGCACCCTGAAGGGTAAGCAGCCCCAGCATTTT.

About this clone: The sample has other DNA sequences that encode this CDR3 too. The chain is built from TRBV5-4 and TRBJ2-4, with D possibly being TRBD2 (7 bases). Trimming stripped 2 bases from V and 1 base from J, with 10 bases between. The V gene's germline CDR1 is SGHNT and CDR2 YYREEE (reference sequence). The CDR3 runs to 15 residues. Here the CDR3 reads CASSLGGDAKNIQYF. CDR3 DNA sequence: TGTGCCAGCAGCTTAGGGGGGGACGCCAAAAACATTCAGTACTTC.

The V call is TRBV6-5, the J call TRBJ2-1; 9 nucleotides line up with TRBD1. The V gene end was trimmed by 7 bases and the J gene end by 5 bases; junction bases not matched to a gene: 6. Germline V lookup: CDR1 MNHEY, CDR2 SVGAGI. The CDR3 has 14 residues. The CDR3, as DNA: TGTGCCAGCATGGAGACAGGGGGGAACAATGAGCAGTTCTTC. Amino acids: CASMETGGNNEQFF.

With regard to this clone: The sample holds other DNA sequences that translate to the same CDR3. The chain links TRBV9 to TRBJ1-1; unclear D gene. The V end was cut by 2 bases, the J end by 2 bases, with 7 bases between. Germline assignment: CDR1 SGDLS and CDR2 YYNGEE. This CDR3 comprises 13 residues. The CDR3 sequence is CASSVDVNTEAFF. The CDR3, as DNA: TGTGCCAGCAGCGTTGACGTTAACACTGAAGCTTTCTTT.

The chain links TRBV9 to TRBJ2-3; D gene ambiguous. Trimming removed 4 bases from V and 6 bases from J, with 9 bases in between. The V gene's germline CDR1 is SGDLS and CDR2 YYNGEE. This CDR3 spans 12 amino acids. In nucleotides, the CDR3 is TGTGCCAGCAGCCTGGGTTACGATACGCAGTATTTT. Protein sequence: CASSLGYDTQYF.

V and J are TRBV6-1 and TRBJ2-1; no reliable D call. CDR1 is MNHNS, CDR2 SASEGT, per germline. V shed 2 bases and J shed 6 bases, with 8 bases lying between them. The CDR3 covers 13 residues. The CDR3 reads CASSEWSRNEQFF. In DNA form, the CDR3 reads TGTGCCAGCAGTGAATGGTCTCGCAATGAGCAGTTCTTC.

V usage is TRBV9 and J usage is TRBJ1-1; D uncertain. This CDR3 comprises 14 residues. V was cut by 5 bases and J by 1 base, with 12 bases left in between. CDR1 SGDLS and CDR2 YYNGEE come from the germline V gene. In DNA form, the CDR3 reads TGTGCCAGCAGTCCCGCTGGAGCGAACACTGAAGCTTTCTTT. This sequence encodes CASSPAGANTEAFF. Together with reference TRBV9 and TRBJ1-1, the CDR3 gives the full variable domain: DSGVTQTPKHLITATGQRVTLRCSPRSGDLSVYWYQQSLDQGLQFLIQYYNGEERAKGNILERFSAQQFPDLHSELNLSSLELGDSALYFCASSPAGANTEAFFGQGTRLTVV.

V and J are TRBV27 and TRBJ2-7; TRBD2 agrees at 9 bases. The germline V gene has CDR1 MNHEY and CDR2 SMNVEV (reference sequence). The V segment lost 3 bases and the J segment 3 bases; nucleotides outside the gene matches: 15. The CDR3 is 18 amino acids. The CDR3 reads CASSFPRAPSGMVYEQYF. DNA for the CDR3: TGTGCCAGCAGTTTTCCCAGAGCGCCTAGCGGGATGGTCTACGAGCAGTACTTC.